The clone carrying this T cell receptor beta chain was recorded many times. What it binds is unknown. The study left out patients who had uncontrolled infection, other autoimmune disease, pregnancy or lactation. This entry belongs to a study of T cells in Graves' hyperthyroidism and ophthalmopathy. The study, taken as a whole, reports: Blood samples included most of the expanded thyroid clonotypes exceeding 0.001. Separation of ophthalmopathy from stable hyperthyroidism was achieved by a 13 V-J model.

Using RNA transcripts as the source, TCR beta CDR3 regions were amplified. When the TCR CDR3 underwent first-round RT-PCR, the HTBI primer set was used. TCRdb independently ran MiXCR on the multiplex PCR reads; one entry per CDR3 protein. The sample carries around 300,000 distinct CDR3 sequences, about 25% recorded once. The TCR originated in a middle-aged man with Graves' hyperthyroidism that later progressed to Graves' ophthalmopathy. The sequenced sample consisted of blood.

CDR3 residues: CATSRDVGTGGGEQYF. CDR3 bases: TGTGCCACCAGCAGAGATGTCGGGACAGGGGGTGGCGAGCAGTACTTC. The chain has TRBV15 and TRBJ2-7; the match to TRBD1 covers 11 bases. The CDR3 consists of 16 residues. V shed 0 bases, J shed 6 bases, and the junction held 7 bases outside the gene matches. Germline-derived CDR1 and CDR2 are LNHNV and YYDKDF (reference sequence).